One sample yielded the 16 T cell receptor beta chains listed below, sequenced in a study of cytomegalovirus exposure and HLA in healthy donors. Profiled with immunoSEQ multiplex PCR; TCRdb holds only in-frame clones, not every one. The sample comprises roughly 150,000 clones, roughly nine tenths of which are singletons, and about 6% rests with the top ten. The material sequenced was PBMCs. The source is a woman aged 25-40 years in good health and CMV-seronegative.

In regard to this clone: Distinct nucleotide sequences in the sample also encode this CDR3. The chain combines TRBV27 with TRBJ1-5, with D unresolved. Per the germline V gene, CDR1 is MNHEY and CDR2 is SMNVEV (reference sequence). CDR3 length: 12 amino acids. Trimming removed 3 bases at V and 6 bases at J, with 6 bases between. The CDR3 DNA reads as TGTGCCAGCAGTTTGGTGGGTCAGCCCCAGCATTTT. The encoded protein is CASSLVGQPQHF.

The chain uses TRBV2 and TRBJ2-5, with D perhaps TRBD1 or TRBD2 (6 bases each). Trimming removed 6 bases at V and 7 bases at J, with 18 bases between. The germline gives CDR1 SNHLY, CDR2 FYNNEI. CDR3 length: 14 amino acids. CDR3: CASRGGENTGTQYF. The CDR3 nucleotides read TGTGCCAGCAGGGGGGGCGAAAACACAGGGACCCAGTACTTC.

The chain carries TRBV5-1 and TRBJ1-3; the D gene is possibly TRBD1 (6 bases). This CDR3 comprises 14 residues. Trimming cost V 0 bases and J 2 bases, with 6 bases left between them. Per germline, CDR1 SGHRS and CDR2 YFSETQ. CDR3 sequence reads: CASSLGQAGNTIYF. The CDR3 region has the DNA TGCGCCAGCAGCTTGGGACAGGCTGGAAACACCATATATTTT.

The chain recombines TRBV9 with TRBJ2-1; 12 bases line up with TRBD1. This CDR3 is built from 17 residues. In germline, CDR1 is SGDLS, CDR2 YYNGEE. With 0 bases clipped from V and 6 bases from J, the junction kept 7 bases outside the gene matches. The CDR3 protein is CASSVGGGQGAPNEQFF. CDR3 nucleotide sequence: TGTGCCAGCAGCGTAGGAGGGGGACAGGGGGCGCCCAATGAGCAGTTCTTC.

This chain links TRBV6-5 with TRBJ1-4; D is ambiguous. The CDR3 is 12 amino acids. In germline, CDR1 is MNHEY, CDR2 SVGAGI. Trimming cost V 11 bases and J 6 bases, with 13 bases left between them. This CDR3 reads CARGLAHEKLFF. For the CDR3, the DNA is TGTGCCCGCGGGCTAGCCCATGAAAAACTGTTTTTT.

The V call is TRBV7-9, the J call TRBJ2-1; unclear D gene. The V and J ends lost 6 bases and 9 bases respectively, with 12 bases between them. This CDR3 comprises 12 residues. Per germline, CDR1 SEHNR and CDR2 FQNEAQ (reference sequence). As DNA, the CDR3 is TGTGCCAGCAGAAAGACGACCGCTGAGCAGTTCTTC. Encoded protein: CASRKTTAEQFF.

CDR3: CASSPGQGWETQYF. The DNA for the CDR3 is TGTGCCAGCTCACCAGGGCAGGGCTGGGAGACCCAGTACTTC. The chain links TRBV18 to TRBJ2-5; weak D call: TRBD1 (5 bases). The CDR3 has 14 residues. V was trimmed by 2 bases and J by 5 bases, leaving 12 bases between them. Germline CDR1 KGHSH, CDR2 LQKENI.

The chain employs TRBV29-1 and TRBJ2-7, with 10 bases lining up with TRBD2. The CDR3 runs 13 residues. V was clipped by 7 bases and J by 5 bases; unmatched bases: 8. Germline V gene lookup returns CDR1 SQVTM and CDR2 ANQGSEA. CDR3: CSASGTSENEQYF. CDR3 bases: TGCAGCGCCTCCGGGACTAGCGAAAACGAGCAGTACTTC.

V is TRBV28 and J is TRBJ2-7; D not certain. The CDR3 is made up of 13 amino acids. The V gene's germline CDR1 is MDHEN and CDR2 SYDVKM. With 3 bases removed from V and 3 bases from J, the gap between germline ends came to 9 bases. The CDR3 sequence: CASSLLSDYEQYF. In DNA, the CDR3 is TGTGCCAGCAGTTTGCTATCCGACTACGAGCAGTACTTC.

The J gene is TRBJ2-3, the V gene TRBV2, with 11 nucleotides matching TRBD2. Trimming took 3 bases from V and 0 from J; bases not matched to a gene: 8. The CDR3 has 18 residues. Per the germline V gene, CDR1 is SNHLY and CDR2 is FYNNEI. The CDR3 loop is CASSDSWTSGPSTDTQYF. In DNA form, the CDR3 reads TGTGCCAGCAGTGACAGCTGGACTAGCGGGCCTAGCACAGATACGCAGTATTTT.

V is TRBV11-3 and J is TRBJ2-1; D is ambiguous. The germline V and J ends were trimmed by 5 bases and 8 bases, with 10 bases remaining between them. CDR3 length: 12 residues. CDR1 SGHNT and CDR2 YENEEA come from the germline V gene. The CDR3 region has the DNA TGTGCCAGCAGCGAACCCGAGGATGAGCAGTTCTTC. As protein: CASSEPEDEQFF.

The chain carries TRBV29-1 and TRBJ2-7; the match to TRBD1 covers 8 bases. Germline assignment: CDR1 SQVTM and CDR2 ANQGSEA. The CDR3 totals 14 residues. Trimming removed 6 bases from V and 4 bases from J; junction bases left unmatched: 11. The CDR3 here is CSVTGERGIYEQYF. The CDR3 nucleotides read TGCAGCGTGACAGGGGAGCGCGGTATATACGAGCAGTACTTC.

In DNA form, the CDR3 reads TGTGCCAGCAGCCATGGGGACACCTTAGTTAATGAGCAGTTCTTC. Translating gives CASSHGDTLVNEQFF. This chain joins TRBV9 and TRBJ2-1, with D perhaps TRBD1 (6 bases). Per the germline V gene, CDR1 is SGDLS and CDR2 is YYNGEE. Trimming stripped 4 bases from V and 7 bases from J, with 18 bases between. The CDR3 runs 15 residues.

The V and J genes are TRBV5-1 and TRBJ1-1; 7 bases match TRBD1. Germline CDR1 reads SGHRS; CDR2 reads YFSETQ. The CDR3 runs 15 residues. The V and J ends lost 4 bases and 6 bases, in that order; junction bases with no gene match: 12. CDR3 sequence: CASSARQGEYAEAFF. CDR3 DNA sequence: TGCGCCAGCAGCGCCCGACAGGGTGAGTACGCTGAAGCTTTCTTT. Complete variable domain (other parts from reference TRBV5-1 and TRBJ1-1): KAGVTQTPRYLIKTRGQQVTLSCSPISGHRSVSWYQQTPGQGLQFLFEYFSETQRNKGNFPGRFSGRQFSNSRSEMNVSTLELGDSALYLCASSARQGEYAEAFFGQGTRLTVV.

J is TRBJ1-1 and V is TRBV9, with TRBD1 matching 10 bases. The CDR3 runs to 15 residues. The V gene's germline CDR1 is SGDLS and CDR2 YYNGEE. Trimming took 3 bases from V and 5 from J; bases not matched to a gene: 7. The CDR3 sequence is CASSGRQGALTEAFF. CDR3 nucleotides: TGTGCCAGCAGCGGACGACAGGGGGCGCTTACTGAAGCTTTCTTT.

The chain combines TRBV29-1 with TRBJ2-1; 9 bases match TRBD1. V lost 4 bases to trimming and J lost 4 bases; unmatched junction nucleotides: 5. The germline CDR1 and CDR2 sequences are SQVTM and ANQGSEA. The CDR3 loop spans 14 amino acids. The chain's CDR3 is CSVVDGTGYNEQFF. The CDR3 bases are TGCAGCGTTGTGGACGGGACAGGGTACAATGAGCAGTTCTTC.